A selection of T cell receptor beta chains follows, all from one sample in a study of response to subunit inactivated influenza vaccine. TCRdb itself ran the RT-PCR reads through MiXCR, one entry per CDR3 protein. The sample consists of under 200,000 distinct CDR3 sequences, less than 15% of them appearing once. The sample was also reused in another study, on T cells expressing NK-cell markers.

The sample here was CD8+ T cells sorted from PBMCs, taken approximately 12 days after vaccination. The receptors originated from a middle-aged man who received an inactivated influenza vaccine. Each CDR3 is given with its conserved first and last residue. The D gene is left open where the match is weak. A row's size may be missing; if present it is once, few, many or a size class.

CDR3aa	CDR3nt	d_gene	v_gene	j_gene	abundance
CSVEDGCDRGHRNQPQHF	TGCAGCGTTGAAGATGGCTGCGACAGGGGGCATCGCAATCAGCCCCAGCATTTT	TRBD1	TRBV29-1	TRBJ1-5	NA
CASSYSGSTYEQYF	TGTGCCAGCAGTTACTCGGGCAGTACCTACGAGCAGTACTTC	NA	TRBV6-5	TRBJ2-7	NA
CASSIGDRGNTEAFF	TGTGCCAGTAGTATAGGAGACAGGGGGAACACTGAAGCTTTCTTT	TRBD1	TRBV19	TRBJ1-1	NA
CSVELAGVEPQETQYF	TGCAGCGTTGAACTAGCGGGAGTGGAACCGCAAGAGACCCAGTACTTC	TRBD2	TRBV29-1	TRBJ2-5	many
CASSVRTGRDEQFF	TGCGCCAGCAGCGTTCGGACAGGGAGGGATGAGCAGTTCTTC	NA	TRBV4-1	TRBJ2-1	NA
CASSLTGEAIEQFF	TGTGCCAGCAGTTTAACTGGAGAGGCGATCGAGCAGTTCTTC	NA	TRBV28	TRBJ2-1	few
CASSDPLDRSSNEQYF	TGTGCCAGCAGCGATCCCCTCGACAGGTCTTCGAACGAGCAGTACTTC	NA	TRBV7-9	TRBJ2-7	few
CASSLEVAGDRETQYF	TGTGCCAGCAGCTTGGAGGTAGCGGGGGACCGGGAGACCCAGTACTTC	TRBD2	TRBV5-6	TRBJ2-5	NA
CSATSTSSYEQYF	TGCAGTGCTACGTCCACTAGTTCCTACGAGCAGTACTTC	NA	TRBV20-1	TRBJ2-7	few
CASSPRQGANTDTQYF	TGTGCCAGCAGCCCCCGACAGGGGGCTAACACAGATACGCAGTATTTT	TRBD1	TRBV7-9	TRBJ2-3	few
CSYTSGSEFYEQYF	TGCAGCTACACTAGCGGGAGTGAGTTCTACGAGCAGTACTTC	TRBD2	TRBV20-1	TRBJ2-7	few
CASSLGTSGRVGTDTQYF	TGTGCCAGCAGCCTCGGGACTAGCGGGAGGGTAGGCACAGATACGCAGTATTTT	TRBD2	TRBV4-2	TRBJ2-3	NA
CASSLPRRTQDGYTF	TGTGCCAGCAGCTTACCCCGACGGACCCAGGATGGCTACACCTTC	NA	TRBV7-9	TRBJ1-2	NA
CASSQDGGQGRAGELFF	TGCGCCAGCAGCCAAGATGGTGGACAGGGAAGGGCCGGGGAGCTGTTTTTT	TRBD1	TRBV4-3	TRBJ2-2	many
CSVGRASGGINTDTQYF	TGCAGCGTGGGCCGGGCTAGCGGGGGGATAAACACAGATACGCAGTATTTT	TRBD2	TRBV29-1	TRBJ2-3	NA
CASSFNLRDKNYEQYF	TGCGCCAGCAGCTTTAACCTCCGGGACAAGAACTACGAGCAGTACTTC	NA	TRBV5-1	TRBJ2-7	NA
CASSLLGTTYEQYF	TGTGCCAGCAGTTTACTCGGCACAACCTACGAGCAGTACTTC	NA	TRBV12-3/TRBV12-4	TRBJ2-7	few
CASSYRVGVGGTDTQYF	TGTGCCAGCAGTTATAGGGTCGGGGTCGGTGGCACAGATACGCAGTATTTT	NA	TRBV6-2/TRBV6-3	TRBJ2-3	NA
CASSLGTISYNEQFF	TGTGCCAGCAGCTTAGGGACAATCTCCTACAATGAGCAGTTCTTC	NA	TRBV11-1	TRBJ2-1	many
CASKFRTDLTYEQYF	TGTGCCAGCAAATTTAGGACAGACCTTACCTACGAGCAGTACTTC	NA	TRBV28	TRBJ2-7	few
CSAPDSGGRNTEAFF	TGCAGTGCCCCTGACTCTGGAGGTCGGAACACTGAAGCTTTCTTT	NA	TRBV20-1	TRBJ1-1	NA
CAIRGGVSGSYEQYF	TGTGCCATCAGGGGCGGGGTTAGCGGGAGCTACGAGCAGTACTTC	TRBD2	TRBV10-3	TRBJ2-7	once
CASSEWGGQAKNIQYF	TGTGCCAGCAGTGAGTGGGGAGGGCAAGCCAAAAACATTCAGTACTTC	TRBD2	TRBV2	TRBJ2-4	few
CASSSTKKREGDQETQYF	TGTGCCAGCAGTTCGACTAAGAAGCGGGAGGGTGACCAAGAGACCCAGTACTTC	TRBD2	TRBV12-3/TRBV12-4	TRBJ2-5	NA
CASSPSPAGGHNEQFF	TGTGCCAGCAGTCCAAGTCCAGCGGGGGGCCACAATGAGCAGTTCTTC	TRBD2	TRBV27	TRBJ2-1	NA
CASSYRSFLETQYF	TGTGCCAGCAGTTACAGGAGCTTTTTGGAGACCCAGTACTTC	NA	TRBV6-5	TRBJ2-5	NA
CASSLGQDYGYTF	TGTGCCAGCAGCTTAGGCCAGGACTATGGCTACACCTTC	NA	TRBV7-8	TRBJ1-2	few
CASSQTDRAWGGELFF	TGTGCCAGCAGCCAAACCGACAGGGCTTGGGGCGGGGAGCTGTTTTTT	TRBD1	TRBV4-2	TRBJ2-2	few
CASSVGASGTYNEQFF	TGTGCCAGCAGCGTAGGGGCGAGCGGTACCTACAATGAGCAGTTCTTC	NA	TRBV9	TRBJ2-1	many
CASDVGGGFNQPQHF	TGTGCCAGCGACGTCGGGGGGGGTTTCAATCAGCCCCAGCATTTT	NA	TRBV21-1	TRBJ1-5	many
CASCRGNYEQYF	TGTGCCAGCTGTAGGGGGAACTACGAGCAGTACTTC	NA	TRBV12-3/TRBV12-4	TRBJ2-7	NA
CASSLTYHNEQFF	TGCGCCAGCAGCTTGACGTATCACAATGAGCAGTTCTTC	NA	TRBV5-1	TRBJ2-1	few
CASSGGLAGETNTGELFF	TGTGCCAGCAGCGGGGGACTAGCGGGAGAAACGAACACCGGGGAGCTGTTTTTT	TRBD2	TRBV5-5	TRBJ2-2	many
CASSEVGLSSYEQYF	TGTGCCAGCAGCGAAGTCGGGTTAAGCTCCTACGAGCAGTACTTC	NA	TRBV2	TRBJ2-7	NA
CASSLGPTDTQYF	TGTGCCAGCAGTTTAGGACCCACAGATACGCAGTATTTT	NA	TRBV28	TRBJ2-3	NA
CAIGQDPYEQYF	TGTGCCATCGGACAGGACCCCTACGAGCAGTACTTC	TRBD1	TRBV10-3	TRBJ2-7	few
CSVDRGRTDTQYF	TGCAGCGTTGATCGGGGGCGCACAGATACGCAGTATTTT	NA	TRBV29-1	TRBJ2-3	NA
CASSLVYNTGELFF	TGCGCCAGCAGCTTGGTCTACAACACCGGGGAGCTGTTTTTT	NA	TRBV5-1	TRBJ2-2	NA
CASSLEDRGLYEQYF	TGTGCCAGCAGCTTGGAGGACAGGGGTCTCTACGAGCAGTACTTC	TRBD1	TRBV7-9	TRBJ2-7	NA
CASTTRGPYTDTQYF	TGTGCCAGCACCACCCGGGGCCCGTACACAGATACGCAGTATTTT	NA	TRBV6-1	TRBJ2-3	NA
CASNRASEIYNEQFF	TGTGCCAGCAACCGGGCTAGCGAAATCTACAATGAGCAGTTCTTC	NA	TRBV11-1	TRBJ2-1	few
CASSLQLGAFF	TGTGCCAGCAGCCTTCAATTGGGAGCTTTCTTT	NA	TRBV12-3/TRBV12-4	TRBJ1-1	many